The 3 T cell receptor beta chains below come from one sample, sequenced in a study of blood T cell repertoires in COVID-19. The protocol was immunoSEQ multiplex PCR, while the TCRdb copy is restricted to in-frame clones and leaves out a portion. The profile shows some 100,000 clones, almost 80% of them singletons. Sequencing used peripheral blood. These receptors came from a human donor in a cohort sampled during active COVID-19.

This clone has more than one count but fewer than ten. This chain joins TRBV5-1 and TRBJ2-1; maybe TRBD1 (6 bases). Germline V lookup: CDR1 SGHRS, CDR2 YFSETQ. The CDR3 length is 13 residues. The V end was cut by 4 bases, the J end by 4 bases, with 9 bases between. This CDR3 is CASSLTGYNEQFF. DNA of the CDR3: TGCGCCAGCAGCCTTACAGGGTACAATGAGCAGTTCTTC.

V and J are TRBV30 and TRBJ1-2, with 10 positions matching TRBD1. The CDR3 is 15 residues long. Trimming removed 3 bases from V and 4 bases from J; junction bases left unmatched: 8. The germline gives CDR1 GTSNPN, CDR2 SVGIG (reference sequence). CDR3 sequence (DNA): TGTGCCTGGAGAACGGGACAGGGGCCGTTCTATGGCTACACCTTC. Protein: CAWRTGQGPFYGYTF.

This clone has more than one count but fewer than ten. The rearrangement uses TRBV24-1 and TRBJ1-2, with 8 nucleotides matching TRBD1. The CDR3 sequence is 17 residues long. CDR1 is KGHDR and CDR2 is SFDVKD in the germline V gene. V trimming: 5 bases; J trimming: 4 bases; junction bases outside the gene matches: 14. The CDR3 here is CATSGGAGGDLSYGYTF. CDR3 coding DNA: TGTGCCACCAGTGGCGGGGCAGGGGGCGACCTGAGCTATGGCTACACCTTC.